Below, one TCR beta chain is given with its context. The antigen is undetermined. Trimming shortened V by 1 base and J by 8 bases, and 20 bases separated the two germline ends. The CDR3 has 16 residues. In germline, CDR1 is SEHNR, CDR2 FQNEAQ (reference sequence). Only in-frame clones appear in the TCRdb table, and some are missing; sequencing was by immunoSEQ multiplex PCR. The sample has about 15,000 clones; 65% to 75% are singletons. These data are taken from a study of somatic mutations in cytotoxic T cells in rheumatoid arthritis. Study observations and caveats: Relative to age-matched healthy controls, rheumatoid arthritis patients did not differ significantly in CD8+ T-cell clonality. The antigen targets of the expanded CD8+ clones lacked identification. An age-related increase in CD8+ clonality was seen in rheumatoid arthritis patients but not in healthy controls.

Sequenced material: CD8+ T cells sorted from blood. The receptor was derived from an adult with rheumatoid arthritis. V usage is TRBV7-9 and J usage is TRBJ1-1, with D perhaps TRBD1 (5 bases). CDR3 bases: TGTGCCAGCAGCTTAGGGTTCGGGGCATCCTTTTTGGAAGCTTTCTTT. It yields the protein CASSLGFGASFLEAFF.